This paragraph reports one T cell receptor (beta chain). It has no known antigen specificity. Being one base from a much bigger clone, this may be a read error. This entry comes from a study of molecular identifiers for immune sequencing clone quantification (dated by TCRdb to between 2018 and 2020). The study in broad terms: In a replicate experiment, RNA from roughly 20,000 or 100,000 naive CD8 T cells was split into five aliquots, four of which were sequenced. This methods study used CD8 T cells to benchmark TCR RNA copy counting and molecular-identifier clustering-based TCR repertoire sequencing (MIDCIRS).

CDR1 and CDR2 are drawn from the germline V gene (reference sequence): SGHNT, YYREEE. The CDR3 runs 16 amino acids, cysteine and phenylalanine included. The sequence is cut down to CDR3 DNA, 48 bases in frame from base 1. Libraries were made using PCR. The sequencing machine was a NextSeq 500. Bulk TCR libraries were made following a previously described method, with the TCR primers given in Table S5. Purification of total RNA was performed with the Qiagen AllPrep DNA/RNA kit. Before analysis, reads from multiple sequencing runs of the same library were pooled. The study's own analysis went as follows. Only reads with exact TCR constant sequence were kept, trimmed to 150 nt, and grouped by their 12-nt molecular barcodes. Reads inside each barcode group were sub-clustered using a 15% Levenshtein threshold, and a quality-weighted consensus sequence was constructed for each RNA molecule. Non-functional sequences were discarded, and so were lower-count sequences lying one edit away from another sequence. Barcode sub-clusters with fewer than 20% of the maximum read count were removed, based on fitting two negative binomial distributions. The public reads were quality trimmed at Q25 with fastp and then assembled into clones with MiXCR by TCRdb, keeping productive beta chains. Every CDR3 protein is listed once, alongside the most common genes and DNA of its rows. The authors' filters were not applied to this entry. This sample is represented by 400,000 to 600,000 distinct CDR3 sequences; roughly 25% of them were singletons. The ten largest clones capture under 0.85% of the sample.

Overall results and qualifications from the work: Identical TCR molecules sharing a barcode could cause highly expanded clone sizes to be underestimated. Modeling gave about 3.2 recovered TCR RNA copies per cell versus 8 to 10 by digital PCR, implying 25% to 30% capture efficiency. When barcode sub-clustering was not used, chimeric consensus sequences inflated TCR diversity, with chimeras reaching as high as 47%. In CMV-specific effector cells, over 98% of molecules were held by clones above 20 RNA copies, whereas under 1% of molecules were held by such clones in naive cells. Spiked-in Jurkat TCR RNA equal to a single cell's worth was reported to be detectable even within 1,100,000 naive CD8 T cells. The naive libraries included spiked-in Jurkat TCR RNA (about 9 copies' worth), and this Jurkat TCR RNA is not part of the donor repertoire.

Libraries of naive CD8 T cells were built from around 20,000 to 990,000 sorted cells, with 10%, 30% or 50% of the purified RNA used. Naive CD8 T cells, defined as CD8+CD4-CCR7+CD45RA+, were FACS-sorted into RLT Plus buffer on a BD FACSAria II. Detection sensitivity was tested by spiking Jurkat RNA equal to over 8 TCR copies' worth into samples containing roughly 17,000-1,100,000 naive CD8 T cells. Enrichment of CD8 T cells was done with RosetteSep CD8+ T Cell Enrichment Cocktail plus Ficoll-Paque, and ACK red cell lysis came afterward. The sample taken for sequencing was naive CD8+ T cells from blood, with Jurkat cell RNA spiked in. Per the publication, the cell subset or site label means: FACS-sorted CD8+CD4-CCR7+CD45RA+ naive T cells. The sequence was collected from a human donor in good health. Some libraries in this study had Jurkat cell RNA spiked in. Recombination linked TRBV5-4 to TRBJ1-4; the D region possibly corresponds to TRBD1 (5 bases align). The DNA is TGTGCCAGCAGCTTGGTGACCGGGACTCAAGAGGCAAAACTGATTTTT. This gives the protein CASSLVTGTQEAKLIF.